The clone carrying this TCR beta chain was seen a few times. No antigen is known for it. Unique molecular identifiers were incorporated when the TCRbeta library was constructed. Each CDR3 protein is one row after TCRdb ran MiXCR on the PCR reads. Of roughly 790,000 distinct CDR3 sequences listed, around 15% were seen once; the top ten hold roughly 5%. This CDR3 has 16 residues. Germline CDR1 SGHRS, CDR2 YFSETQ. V lost 0 bases and J lost 3, with 14 bases in between. This entry belongs to a study of T-cell reconstitution after alpha-beta-depleted transplantation in children. Study findings and constraints: Once a year had passed after transplant, T-cell counts and diversity came mostly from newly produced T cells. Several hundred graft clones that had expanded were reportedly the source of alpha-beta T cells about two months after transplant.

Sequenced here: PBMCs, mostly from graft donor cells, sampled 360 days after TCRalphabeta/CD19-depleted stem cell transplant. This chain links TRBV5-1 with TRBJ2-3, with D tentatively TRBD2 (6 bases). The sequence came from a male patient aged 10-17 years who had a stem cell transplant for acute lymphoblastic leukemia, so the T cells may come from the graft donor. The CDR3 loop reads CASSLAVGGTTDTQYF. CDR3 bases: TGCGCCAGCAGCTTGGCCGTGGGAGGAACAACAGATACGCAGTATTTT.